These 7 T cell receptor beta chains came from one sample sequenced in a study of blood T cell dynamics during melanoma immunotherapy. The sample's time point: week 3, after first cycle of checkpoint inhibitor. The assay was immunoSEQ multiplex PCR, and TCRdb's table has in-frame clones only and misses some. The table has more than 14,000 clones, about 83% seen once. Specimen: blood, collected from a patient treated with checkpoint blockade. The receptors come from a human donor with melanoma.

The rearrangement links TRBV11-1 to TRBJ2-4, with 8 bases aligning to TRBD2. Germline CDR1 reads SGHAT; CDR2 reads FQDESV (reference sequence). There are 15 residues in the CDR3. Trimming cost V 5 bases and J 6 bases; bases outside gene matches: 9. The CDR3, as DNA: TGTGCCAGCAGCGAAACTAGCGGCTCGGGAAACATTCAGTACTTC. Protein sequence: CASSETSGSGNIQYF.

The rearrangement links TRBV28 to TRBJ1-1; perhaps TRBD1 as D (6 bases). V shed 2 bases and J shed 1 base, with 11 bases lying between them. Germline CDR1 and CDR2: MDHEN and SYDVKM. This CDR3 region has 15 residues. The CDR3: CASSLPYRENTEAFF. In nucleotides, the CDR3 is TGTGCCAGCAGTTTACCCTACAGGGAGAACACTGAAGCTTTCTTT.

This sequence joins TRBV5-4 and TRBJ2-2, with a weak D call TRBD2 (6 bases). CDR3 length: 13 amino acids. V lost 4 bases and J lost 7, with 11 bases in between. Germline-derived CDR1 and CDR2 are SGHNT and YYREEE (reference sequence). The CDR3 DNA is TGTGCCAGCAGCCGGGACTCGGGCGGGGAGCTGTTTTTT. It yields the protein CASSRDSGGELFF.

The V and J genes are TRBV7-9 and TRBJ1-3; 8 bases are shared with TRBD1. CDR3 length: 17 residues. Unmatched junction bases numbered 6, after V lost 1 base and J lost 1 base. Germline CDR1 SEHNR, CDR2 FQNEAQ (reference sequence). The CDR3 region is CASSLGGRGLSGNTIYF. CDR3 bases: TGTGCCAGCAGCTTAGGCGGCAGGGGGCTTTCTGGAAACACCATATATTTT.

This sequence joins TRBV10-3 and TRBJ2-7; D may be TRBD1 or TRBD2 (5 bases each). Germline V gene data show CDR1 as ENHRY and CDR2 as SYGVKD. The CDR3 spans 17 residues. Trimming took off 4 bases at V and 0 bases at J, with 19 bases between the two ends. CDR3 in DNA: TGTGCCATCAGTGGCCGGACTGGGGCAGTCCGCTCCTACGAGCAGTACTTC. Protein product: CAISGRTGAVRSYEQYF.

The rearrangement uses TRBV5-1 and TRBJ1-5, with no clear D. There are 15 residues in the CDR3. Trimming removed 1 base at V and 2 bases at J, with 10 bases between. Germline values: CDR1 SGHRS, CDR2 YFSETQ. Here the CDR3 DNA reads TGCGCCAGCAGCTTGTTAGGGAGTGGCAATCAGCCCCAGCATTTT. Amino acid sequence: CASSLLGSGNQPQHF.

CDR3: CASASGGTDTQYF. In DNA form, the CDR3 reads TGTGCCAGCGCTAGCGGGGGCACAGATACGCAGTATTTT. This chain links TRBV2 with TRBJ2-3; 9 bases line up with TRBD2. This CDR3 comprises 13 residues. In germline, CDR1 is SNHLY, CDR2 FYNNEI. With V trimmed by 8 bases and J by 1 base, 1 base remained unmatched.